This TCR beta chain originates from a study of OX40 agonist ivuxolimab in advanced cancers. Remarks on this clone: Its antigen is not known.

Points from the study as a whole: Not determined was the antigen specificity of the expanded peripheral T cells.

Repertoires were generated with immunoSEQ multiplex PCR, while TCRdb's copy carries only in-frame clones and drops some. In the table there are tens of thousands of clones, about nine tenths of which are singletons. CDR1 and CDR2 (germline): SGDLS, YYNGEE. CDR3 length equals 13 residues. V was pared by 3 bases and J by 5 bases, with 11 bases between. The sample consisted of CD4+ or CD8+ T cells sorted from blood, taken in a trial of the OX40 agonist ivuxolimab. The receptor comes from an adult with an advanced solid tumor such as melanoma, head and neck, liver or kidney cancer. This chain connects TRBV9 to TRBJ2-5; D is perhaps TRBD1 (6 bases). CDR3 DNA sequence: TGTGCCAGCAGCGAAACAGGGATGGAGACCCAGTACTTC. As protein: CASSETGMETQYF.